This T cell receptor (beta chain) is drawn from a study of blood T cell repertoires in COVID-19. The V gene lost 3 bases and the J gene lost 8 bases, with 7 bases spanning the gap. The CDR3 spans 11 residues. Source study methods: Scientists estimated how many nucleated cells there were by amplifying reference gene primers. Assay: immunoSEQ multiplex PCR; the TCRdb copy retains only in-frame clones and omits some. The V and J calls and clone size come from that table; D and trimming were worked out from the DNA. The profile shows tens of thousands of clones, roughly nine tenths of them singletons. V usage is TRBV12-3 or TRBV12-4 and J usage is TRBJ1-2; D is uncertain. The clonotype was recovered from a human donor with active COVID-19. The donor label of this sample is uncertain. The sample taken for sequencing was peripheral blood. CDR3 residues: CASSFSGGYTF. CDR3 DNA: TGTGCCAGCAGTTTTTCCGGGGGCTACACCTTC.